Below, one T cell receptor beta chain is given with its context. As yet, its antigen is unknown. The source of the sample is a study of T cells in localized non-small cell lung cancer. CDR1 and CDR2 (germline): SGHTA, FQGNSA. The CDR3 is made up of 16 amino acids. V was trimmed by 1 base and J by 1 base, leaving 11 bases between them. Profiled with immunoSEQ multiplex PCR; TCRdb holds only in-frame clones, not every one. The sample contains roughly 28,000 clones, approximately 78% of which appear only once. Study results and caveats: Median about 56 top-100 tumor clones were shared with paired adjacent lung.

The V gene is TRBV7-2, the J gene TRBJ1-5; unclear D gene. The sequencing here drew on peripheral blood, taken before any cancer treatment. This TCR derives from a woman aged 40-75 years with stage I lung adenocarcinoma. The CDR3 sequence is CASSLEGLVSNQPQHF. CDR3 bases: TGTGCCAGCAGCTTAGAGGGCCTGGTGAGCAATCAGCCCCAGCATTTT.